The 15 T cell receptor beta chains below all came from one sample that was sequenced in a study of blood T cell repertoires in COVID-19 (dated by TCRdb to 2018 to 2020). The method was the immunoSEQ multiplex PCR assay. What TCRdb holds here is the immuneACCESS table cut down to in-frame rearrangements. Part of the clones is not present; checked against another copy, under half of the missing clones reflect an unresolved V gene, and the others are unexplained. This sample is represented by about 110,000 clones; 69% of them were singletons. The ten most abundant clones make up about 6% of the sample. The sequenced material came from peripheral blood. These receptors came from an older man with acute or convalescent COVID-19.

The chain couples TRBV19 to TRBJ2-3; the match to TRBD2 covers 14 bases. The V gene end was trimmed by 5 bases and the J gene end by 4 bases; junction bases not matched to a gene: 2. Germline CDR1 reads LNHDA; CDR2 reads SQIVND (reference sequence). The CDR3 spans 15 residues. The CDR3 spells CASSSGLAGADTQYF. CDR3 bases: TGTGCCAGTAGTTCGGGACTAGCGGGGGCAGATACGCAGTATTTT.

The V gene is TRBV7-9, the J gene TRBJ1-1, with a possible D match to TRBD1 (5 bases). The CDR3 is 13 residues long. The germline gives CDR1 SEHNR, CDR2 FQNEAQ (reference sequence). Trimming cost V 0 bases and J 5 bases, with 7 bases left between them. The CDR3 here is CASSLARGTEAFF. CDR3 sequence (DNA): TGTGCCAGCAGCTTAGCTCGGGGGACTGAAGCTTTCTTT.

V is TRBV12-3 or TRBV12-4 and J is TRBJ1-2, with 7 positions matching TRBD1. V gave up 5 bases and J gave up 7 bases; unmatched junction bases: 7. There are 13 residues in the CDR3. The CDR3 protein is CASSNHDRAGYTF. The CDR3 DNA is TGTGCCAGCAGTAACCACGACAGGGCTGGCTACACCTTC.

The chain combines TRBV5-1 with TRBJ2-1, with 7 bases that match TRBD2. V shed 8 bases, J shed 1 base, and the junction held 6 bases outside the gene matches. Germline CDR1 reads SGHRS; CDR2 reads YFSETQ. The CDR3 has 14 residues. The CDR3 reads CASRGSGSYNEQFF. The CDR3 DNA is TGCGCCAGTCGCGGGAGTGGTTCCTACAATGAGCAGTTCTTC.

The chain has TRBV6-5 and TRBJ2-3; tentative D call: TRBD2 (6 bases). Germline V gives CDR1 MNHEY, CDR2 SVGAGI. V lost 1 base, J lost 5 bases, and 16 bases lay in between. The CDR3 loop spans 16 amino acids. The CDR3 region is CASSYLKALGGDTQYF. Here the CDR3 DNA reads TGTGCCAGCAGTTACTTAAAGGCTTTGGGGGGAGATACGCAGTATTTT.

A few counts support this clone. This chain connects TRBV28 to TRBJ1-2; 7 nucleotides match TRBD1. The germline V gene encodes CDR1 MDHEN and CDR2 SYDVKM. The CDR3 has 17 amino acids. V lost 0 bases, J lost 8 bases, and 15 bases stayed unmatched. CDR3 DNA: TGTGCCAGCAGTTTATGGGGGGCTGACAGGGCGAAGGGAGGCTACACCTTC. It is translated as CASSLWGADRAKGGYTF.

The chain combines TRBV7-2 with TRBJ2-1, with a weak D call TRBD2 (6 bases). The CDR3 is made up of 14 amino acids. Trimming cost V 4 bases and J 10 bases, with 17 bases left between them. Per the germline V gene, CDR1 is SGHTA and CDR2 is FQGNSA. CDR3 sequence: CASSSQGKGGEQFF. For the CDR3, the DNA is TGTGCCAGCAGCTCCCAGGGAAAGGGAGGAGAGCAGTTCTTC. The full variable domain, in which reference TRBV7-2 and TRBJ2-1 provide the parts outside the CDR3, is GAGVSQSPSNKVTEKGKDVELRCDPISGHTALYWYRQSLGQGLEFLIYFQGNSAPDKSGLPSDRFSAERTGGSVSTLTIQRTQQEDSAVYLCASSSQGKGGEQFFGPGTRLTVL.

The chain is built from TRBV7-9 and TRBJ1-5, with 9 bases lining up with TRBD1. Per the germline V gene, CDR1 is SEHNR and CDR2 is FQNEAQ (reference sequence). CDR3 length: 15 amino acids. V shed 5 bases, J shed 4 bases, and the junction held 6 bases outside the gene matches. In nucleotides, the CDR3 is TGTGCCAGCAGCAAGTGGGGACAGGGTAATCAGCCCCAGCATTTT. Its protein is CASSKWGQGNQPQHF.

The chain links TRBV7-2 to TRBJ1-2; tentatively, D is TRBD1 (6 bases). The CDR3 covers 12 residues. Germline V CDR1 and CDR2: SGHTA, FQGNSA. Trimming removed 9 bases from V and 5 bases from J, with 13 bases in between. Here the CDR3 reads CASLRDKYGYTF. CDR3 DNA sequence: TGTGCCAGTCTCCGGGACAAGTATGGCTACACCTTC. Full variable domain (missing parts from reference TRBV7-2 and TRBJ1-2): GAGVSQSPSNKVTEKGKDVELRCDPISGHTALYWYRQSLGQGLEFLIYFQGNSAPDKSGLPSDRFSAERTGGSVSTLTIQRTQQEDSAVYLCASLRDKYGYTFGSGTRLTVV.

The V gene is TRBV7-2, the J gene TRBJ2-5; TRBD1 agrees at 7 bases. V lost 5 bases and J lost 6; bases outside the gene matches: 6. This CDR3 is 13 amino acids long. Germline CDR1 is SGHTA and CDR2 is FQGNSA. The CDR3 coding sequence is TGTGCCAGCAGCCCCCGACAGGGTCAGACCCAGTACTTC. Its protein product is CASSPRQGQTQYF. Full variable domain (rest looked up from reference TRBV7-2 and TRBJ2-5): GAGVSQSPSNKVTEKGKDVELRCDPISGHTALYWYRQSLGQGLEFLIYFQGNSAPDKSGLPSDRFSAERTGGSVSTLTIQRTQQEDSAVYLCASSPRQGQTQYFGPGTRLLVL.

For this clone: Other DNA sequences in this specimen translate into the identical CDR3. V usage is TRBV7-2 and J usage is TRBJ1-1; possible D gene TRBD1, 5 bases. V lost 5 bases to trimming and J lost 1 base, with 8 bases between them. This CDR3 has 13 amino acids. The germline CDR1 and CDR2 sequences are SGHTA and FQGNSA. DNA for the CDR3: TGTGCCAGCAGCGAGCAGGGGAACACTGAAGCTTTCTTT. As protein: CASSEQGNTEAFF.

The chain has TRBV11-2 and TRBJ2-1; D is undetermined. Trimming took off 4 bases at V and 2 bases at J, with 6 bases between the two ends. Germline loops: CDR1 SGHAT, CDR2 FQNNGV. The CDR3 totals 13 residues. This CDR3 reads CASSSEPYNEQFF. Written as DNA, the CDR3 is TGTGCCAGCAGCTCTGAGCCCTACAATGAGCAGTTCTTC.

This chain uses TRBV21-1 with TRBJ1-4; TRBD1, the table's D call, lacks a check against the DNA. TRBV21-1 is given as a pseudogene. The CDR3 runs to 14 residues. CDR3 in amino acids: CACLSGGPYEKLFF. CDR3 bases: TGTGCCTGTCTCTCAGGGGGCCCTTATGAAAAACTGTTTTTT.

The chain uses TRBV29-1 and TRBJ1-1; 7 bases fit TRBD1. Unmatched junction bases numbered 8, after V lost 7 bases and J lost 6 bases. CDR3 length: 12 amino acids. Per germline, CDR1 SQVTM and CDR2 ANQGSEA. The CDR3, as DNA: TGCAGCGCTACGACAGGGACAGCTGAAGCTTTCTTT. Protein: CSATTGTAEAFF.

The chain employs TRBV29-1 and TRBJ2-2, with D possibly TRBD2 on 6 matching bases. V lost 6 bases, J lost 7 bases, and 15 bases lay in between. CDR1 and CDR2 (germline): SQVTM, ANQGSEA. The CDR3 contains 13 residues. CDR3 region: CSVGRRADGELFF. In nucleotides, the CDR3 is TGCAGCGTGGGACGGAGGGCGGACGGGGAGCTGTTTTTT.